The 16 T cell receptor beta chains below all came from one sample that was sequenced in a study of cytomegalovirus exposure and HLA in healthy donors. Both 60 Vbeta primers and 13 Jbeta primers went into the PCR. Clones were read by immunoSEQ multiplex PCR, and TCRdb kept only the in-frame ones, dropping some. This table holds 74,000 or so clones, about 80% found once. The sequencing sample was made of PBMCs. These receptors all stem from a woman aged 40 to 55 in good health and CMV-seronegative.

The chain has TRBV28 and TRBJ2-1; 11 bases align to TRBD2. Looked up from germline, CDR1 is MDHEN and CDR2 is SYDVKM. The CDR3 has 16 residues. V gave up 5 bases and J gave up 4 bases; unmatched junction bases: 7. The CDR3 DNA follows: TGTGCCAGCAGTATGGGCGGGACTAGCGGATACAATGAGCAGTTCTTC. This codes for CASSMGGTSGYNEQFF.

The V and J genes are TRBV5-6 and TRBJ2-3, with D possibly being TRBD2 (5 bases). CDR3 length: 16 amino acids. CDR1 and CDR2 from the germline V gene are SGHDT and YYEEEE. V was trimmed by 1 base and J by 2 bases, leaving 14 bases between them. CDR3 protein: CASSLIATGYTDTQYF. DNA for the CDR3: TGTGCCAGCAGCTTGATAGCGACTGGATACACAGATACGCAGTATTTT.

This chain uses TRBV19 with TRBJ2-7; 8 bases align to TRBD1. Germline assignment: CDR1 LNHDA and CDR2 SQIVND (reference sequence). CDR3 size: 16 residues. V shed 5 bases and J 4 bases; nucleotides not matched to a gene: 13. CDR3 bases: TGTGCCAGTAGTGGGACAGGCGCGAAGGCATCATACGAGCAGTACTTC. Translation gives CASSGTGAKASYEQYF.

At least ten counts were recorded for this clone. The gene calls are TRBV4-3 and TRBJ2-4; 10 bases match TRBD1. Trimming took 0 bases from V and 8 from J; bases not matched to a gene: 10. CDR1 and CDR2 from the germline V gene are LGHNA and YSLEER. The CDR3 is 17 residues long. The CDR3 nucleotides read TGCGCCAGCAGCCAAGAGACCGACAGGGGGCGCCCGGACATTCAGTACTTC. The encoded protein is CASSQETDRGRPDIQYF.

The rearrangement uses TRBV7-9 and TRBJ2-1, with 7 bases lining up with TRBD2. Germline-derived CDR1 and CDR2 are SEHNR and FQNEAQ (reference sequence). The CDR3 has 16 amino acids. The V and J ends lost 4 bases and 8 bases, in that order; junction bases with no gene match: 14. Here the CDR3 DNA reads TGTGCCAGCAGCTCACTGACTAGCACAACGGGGGATGAGCAGTTCTTC. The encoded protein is CASSSLTSTTGDEQFF.

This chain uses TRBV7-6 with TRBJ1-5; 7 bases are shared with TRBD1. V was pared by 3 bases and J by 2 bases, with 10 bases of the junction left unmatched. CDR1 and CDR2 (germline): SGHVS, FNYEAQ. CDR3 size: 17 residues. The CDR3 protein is CASSLPKTGVGNQPQHF. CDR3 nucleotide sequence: TGTGCCAGCAGCTTGCCTAAAACAGGGGTCGGCAATCAGCCCCAGCATTTT. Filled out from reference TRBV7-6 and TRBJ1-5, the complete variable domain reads GAGVSQSPRYKVTKRGQDVALRCDPISGHVSLYWYRQALGQGPEFLTYFNYEAQQDKSGLPNDRFSAERPEGSISTLTIQRTEQRDSAMYRCASSLPKTGVGNQPQHFGDGTRLSIL.

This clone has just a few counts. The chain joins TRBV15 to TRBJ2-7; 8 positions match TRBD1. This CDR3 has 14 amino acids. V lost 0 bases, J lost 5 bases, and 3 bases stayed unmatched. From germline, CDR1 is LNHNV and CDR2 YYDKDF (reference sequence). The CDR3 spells CATSRDKTGDEQYF. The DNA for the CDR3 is TGTGCCACCAGCAGAGACAAGACAGGGGACGAGCAGTACTTC.

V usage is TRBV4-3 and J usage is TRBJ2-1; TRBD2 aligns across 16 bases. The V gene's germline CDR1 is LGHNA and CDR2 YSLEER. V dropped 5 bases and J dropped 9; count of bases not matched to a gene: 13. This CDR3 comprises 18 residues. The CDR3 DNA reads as TGCGCCAGCAGCTATTCACCGGGACTAGCGGGAGGGCTGAGTGAGCAGTTCTTC. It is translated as CASSYSPGLAGGLSEQFF.

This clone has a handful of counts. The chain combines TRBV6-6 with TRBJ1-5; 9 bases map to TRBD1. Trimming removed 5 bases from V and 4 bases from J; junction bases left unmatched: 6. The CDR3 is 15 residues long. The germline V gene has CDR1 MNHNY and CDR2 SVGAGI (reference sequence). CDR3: CASSPTGTGNQPQHF. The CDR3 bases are TGTGCCAGCAGTCCCACCGGGACAGGGAATCAGCCCCAGCATTTT.

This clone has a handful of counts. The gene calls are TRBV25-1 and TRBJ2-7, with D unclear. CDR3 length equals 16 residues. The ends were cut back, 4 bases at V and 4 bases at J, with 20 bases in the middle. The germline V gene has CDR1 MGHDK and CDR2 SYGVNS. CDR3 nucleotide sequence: TGTGCCAGCAGTGGACCGGTGAGCGAGTTAAAATACGAGCAGTACTTC. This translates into CASSGPVSELKYEQYF.

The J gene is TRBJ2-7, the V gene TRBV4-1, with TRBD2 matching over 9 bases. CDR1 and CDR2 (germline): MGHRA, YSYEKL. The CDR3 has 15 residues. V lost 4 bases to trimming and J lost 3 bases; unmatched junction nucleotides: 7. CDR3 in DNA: TGCGCCAGCAGCCGGGAGCGGGGGGTCCTCTACGAGCAGTACTTC. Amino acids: CASSRERGVLYEQYF.

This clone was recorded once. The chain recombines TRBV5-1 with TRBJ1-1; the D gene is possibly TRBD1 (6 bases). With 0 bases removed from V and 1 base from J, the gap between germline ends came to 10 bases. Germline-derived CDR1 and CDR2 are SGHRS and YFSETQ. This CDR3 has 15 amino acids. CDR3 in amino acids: CASSLGGQGNTEAFF. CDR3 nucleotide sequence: TGCGCCAGCAGCTTGGGGGGGCAGGGGAACACTGAAGCTTTCTTT.

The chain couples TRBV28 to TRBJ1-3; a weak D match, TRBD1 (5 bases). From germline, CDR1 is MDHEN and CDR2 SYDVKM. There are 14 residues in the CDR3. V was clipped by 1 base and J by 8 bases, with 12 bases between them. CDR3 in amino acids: CASSLSRVQDTIYF. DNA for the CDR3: TGTGCCAGCAGTTTATCCAGGGTTCAGGACACCATATATTTT.

The CDR3, as DNA: TGTGCCAGCAGTTCTAGGGGGCTAGAGACCCAGTACTTC. This encodes CASSSRGLETQYF. This chain connects TRBV27 to TRBJ2-5; 7 bases fit TRBD1. With 4 bases clipped from V and 4 bases from J, the junction kept 3 bases outside the gene matches. The CDR3 is 13 amino acids. The germline gives CDR1 MNHEY, CDR2 SMNVEV (reference sequence).

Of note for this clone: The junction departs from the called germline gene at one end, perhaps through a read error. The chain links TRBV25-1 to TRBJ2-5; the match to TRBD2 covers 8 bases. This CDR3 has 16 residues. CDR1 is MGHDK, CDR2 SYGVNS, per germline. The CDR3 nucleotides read TGTGCCAGCAGTGAATTAGGGCGGGGGGATCAAGGGACCCAGTACTTC. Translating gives CASSELGRGDQGTQYF.

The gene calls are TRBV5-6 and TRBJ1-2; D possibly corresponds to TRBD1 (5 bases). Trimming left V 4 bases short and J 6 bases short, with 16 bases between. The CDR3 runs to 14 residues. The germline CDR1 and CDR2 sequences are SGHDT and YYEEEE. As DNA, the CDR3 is TGTGCCAGCAGCCTTGGGGGGGTGCCGCATGGCTACACCTTC. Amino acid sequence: CASSLGGVPHGYTF.